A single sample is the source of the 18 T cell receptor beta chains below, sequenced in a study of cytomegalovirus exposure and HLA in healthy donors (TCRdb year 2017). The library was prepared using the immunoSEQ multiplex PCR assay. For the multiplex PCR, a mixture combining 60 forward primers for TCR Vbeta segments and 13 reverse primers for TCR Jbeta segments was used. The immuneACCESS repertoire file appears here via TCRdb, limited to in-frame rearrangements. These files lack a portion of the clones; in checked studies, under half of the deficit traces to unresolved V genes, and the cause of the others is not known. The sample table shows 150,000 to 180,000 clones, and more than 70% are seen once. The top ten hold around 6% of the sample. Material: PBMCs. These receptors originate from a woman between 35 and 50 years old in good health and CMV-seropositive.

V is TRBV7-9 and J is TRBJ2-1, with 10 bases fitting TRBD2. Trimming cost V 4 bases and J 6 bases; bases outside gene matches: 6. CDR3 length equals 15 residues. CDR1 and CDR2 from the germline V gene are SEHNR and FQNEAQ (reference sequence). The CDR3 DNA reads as TGTGCCAGCAGCTATATAGCGGGAGGTCTCAATGAGCAGTTCTTC. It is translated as CASSYIAGGLNEQFF.

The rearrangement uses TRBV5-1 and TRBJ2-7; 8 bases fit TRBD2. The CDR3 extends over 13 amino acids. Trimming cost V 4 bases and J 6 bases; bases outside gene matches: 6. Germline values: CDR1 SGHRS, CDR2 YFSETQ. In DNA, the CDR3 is TGCGCCAGCAGCGCAGCGGGAGTAGGCGAGCAGTACTTC. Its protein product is CASSAAGVGEQYF.

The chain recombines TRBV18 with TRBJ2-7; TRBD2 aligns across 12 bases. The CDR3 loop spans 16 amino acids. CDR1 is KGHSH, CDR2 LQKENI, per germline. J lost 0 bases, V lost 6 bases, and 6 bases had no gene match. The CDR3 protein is CASSLGLAGNSYEQYF. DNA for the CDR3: TGTGCCAGCTCCCTAGGACTAGCGGGGAACTCCTACGAGCAGTACTTC.

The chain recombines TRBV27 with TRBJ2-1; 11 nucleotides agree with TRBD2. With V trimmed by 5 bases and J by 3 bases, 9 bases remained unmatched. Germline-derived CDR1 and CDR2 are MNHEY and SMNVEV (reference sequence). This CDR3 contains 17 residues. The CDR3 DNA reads TGTGCCAGCAGTCTGCGGGGACTAGCGGAGTTCTACAATGAGCAGTTCTTC. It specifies CASSLRGLAEFYNEQFF.

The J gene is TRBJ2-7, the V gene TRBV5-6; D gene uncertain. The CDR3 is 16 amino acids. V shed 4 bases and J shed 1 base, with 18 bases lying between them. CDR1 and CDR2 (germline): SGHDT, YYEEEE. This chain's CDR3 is CASSTLPVKNSYEQYF. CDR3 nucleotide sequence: TGTGCCAGCAGCACGCTCCCGGTCAAAAATTCCTACGAGCAGTACTTC.

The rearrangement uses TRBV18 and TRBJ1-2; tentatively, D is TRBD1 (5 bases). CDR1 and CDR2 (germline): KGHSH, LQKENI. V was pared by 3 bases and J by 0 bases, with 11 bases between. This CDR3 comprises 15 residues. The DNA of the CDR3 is TGTGCCAGCTCACCTAGGACAAACGCTAACTATGGCTACACCTTC. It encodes CASSPRTNANYGYTF.

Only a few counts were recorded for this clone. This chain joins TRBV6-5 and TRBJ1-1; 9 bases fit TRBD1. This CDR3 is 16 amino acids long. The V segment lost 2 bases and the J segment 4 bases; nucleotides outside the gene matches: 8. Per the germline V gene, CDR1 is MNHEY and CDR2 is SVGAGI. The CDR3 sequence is CASSYGTGGIGTEAFF. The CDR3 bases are TGTGCCAGCAGTTACGGCACAGGGGGCATTGGCACTGAAGCTTTCTTT.

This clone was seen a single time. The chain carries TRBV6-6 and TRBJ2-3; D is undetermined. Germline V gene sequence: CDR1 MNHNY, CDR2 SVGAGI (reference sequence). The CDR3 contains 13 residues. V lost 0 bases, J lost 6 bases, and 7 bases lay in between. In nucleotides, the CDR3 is TGTGCCAGCAGTTACTCGCGCGTGGATACGCAGTATTTT. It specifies CASSYSRVDTQYF.

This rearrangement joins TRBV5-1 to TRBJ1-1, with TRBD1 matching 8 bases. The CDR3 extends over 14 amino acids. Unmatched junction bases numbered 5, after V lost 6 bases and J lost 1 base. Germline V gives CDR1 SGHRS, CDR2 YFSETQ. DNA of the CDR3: TGCGCCAGCAATGAGGACAGGGCGAACACTGAAGCTTTCTTT. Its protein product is CASNEDRANTEAFF.

The CDR3 bases are TGTGCCAGCAGTTATTCGGCAGGGGTCACCGGGGAGCTGTTTTTT. Translated: CASSYSAGVTGELFF. The chain uses TRBV6-5 and TRBJ2-2, with a tentative D call TRBD1 (6 bases). CDR1 MNHEY and CDR2 SVGAGI come from the germline V gene. The CDR3 runs to 15 residues. V was cut by 3 bases and J by 4 bases, with 12 bases left in between.

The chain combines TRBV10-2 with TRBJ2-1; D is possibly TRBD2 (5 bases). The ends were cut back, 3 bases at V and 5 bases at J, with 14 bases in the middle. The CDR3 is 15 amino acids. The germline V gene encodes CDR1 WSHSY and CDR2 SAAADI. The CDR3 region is CASSEEWVRDNEQFF. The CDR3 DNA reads TGCGCCAGCAGTGAAGAGTGGGTGCGGGACAATGAGCAGTTCTTC.

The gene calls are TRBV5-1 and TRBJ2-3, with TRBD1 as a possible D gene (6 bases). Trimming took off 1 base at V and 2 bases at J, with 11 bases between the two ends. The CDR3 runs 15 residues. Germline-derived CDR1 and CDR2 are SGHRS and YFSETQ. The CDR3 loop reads CASSLMGHTTDTQYF. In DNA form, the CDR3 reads TGCGCCAGCAGCTTGATGGGACACACCACAGATACGCAGTATTTT.

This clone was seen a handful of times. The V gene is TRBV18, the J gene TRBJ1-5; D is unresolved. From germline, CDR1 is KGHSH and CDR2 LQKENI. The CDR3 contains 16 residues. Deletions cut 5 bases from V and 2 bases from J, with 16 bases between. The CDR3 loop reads CASSSQSLDGNQPQHF. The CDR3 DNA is TGTGCCAGCTCATCTCAGTCTCTAGACGGCAATCAGCCCCAGCATTTT.

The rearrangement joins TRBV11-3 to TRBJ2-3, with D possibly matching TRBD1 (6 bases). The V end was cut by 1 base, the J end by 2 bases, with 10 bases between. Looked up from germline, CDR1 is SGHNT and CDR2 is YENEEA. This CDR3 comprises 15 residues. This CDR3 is CASSLVGAFTDTQYF. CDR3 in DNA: TGTGCCAGCAGCTTAGTGGGGGCCTTCACAGATACGCAGTATTTT.

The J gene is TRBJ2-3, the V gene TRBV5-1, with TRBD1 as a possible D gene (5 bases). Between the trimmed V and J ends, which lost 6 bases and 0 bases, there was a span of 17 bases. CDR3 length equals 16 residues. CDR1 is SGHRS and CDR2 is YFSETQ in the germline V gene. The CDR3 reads CASTQGVSTSTDTQYF. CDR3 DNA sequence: TGCGCCAGCACCCAGGGCGTTTCAACTAGCACAGATACGCAGTATTTT.

This CDR3 reads CASSLGAGESNQPQHF. CDR3 bases: TGTGCCAGCAGCCTAGGGGCAGGGGAGAGCAATCAGCCCCAGCATTTT. The chain has TRBV7-6 and TRBJ1-5, with a weak D call TRBD1 (6 bases). Trimming removed 5 bases from V and 1 base from J, with 15 bases in between. CDR1 and CDR2 from the germline V gene are SGHVS and FNYEAQ. There are 16 residues in the CDR3.

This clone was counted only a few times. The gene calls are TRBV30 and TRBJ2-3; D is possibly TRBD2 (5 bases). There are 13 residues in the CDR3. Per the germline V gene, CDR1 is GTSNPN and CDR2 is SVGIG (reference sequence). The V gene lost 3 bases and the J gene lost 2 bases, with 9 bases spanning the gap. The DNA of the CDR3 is TGTGCCTGGAGCGCGGGTATCACAGATACGCAGTATTTT. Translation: CAWSAGITDTQYF.

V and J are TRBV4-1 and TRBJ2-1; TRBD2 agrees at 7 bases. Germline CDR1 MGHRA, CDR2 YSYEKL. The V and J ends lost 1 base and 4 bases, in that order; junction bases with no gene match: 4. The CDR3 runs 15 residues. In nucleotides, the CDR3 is TGCGCCAGCAGCCAAGGGGAGGGAAGATACAATGAGCAGTTCTTC. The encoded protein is CASSQGEGRYNEQFF.